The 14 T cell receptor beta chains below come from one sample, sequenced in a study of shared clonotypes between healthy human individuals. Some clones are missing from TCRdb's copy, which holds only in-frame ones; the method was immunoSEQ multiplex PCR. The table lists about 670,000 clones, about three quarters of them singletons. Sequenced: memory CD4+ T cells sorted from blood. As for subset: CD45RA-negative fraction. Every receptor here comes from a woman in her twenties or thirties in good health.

The CDR3 is CASSAGHGDTEAFF. The CDR3 nucleotides are TGTGCCAGCAGCGCGGGACACGGGGACACTGAAGCTTTCTTT. V and J are TRBV9 and TRBJ1-1; TRBD1 might be the D (6 bases). Germline V CDR1 and CDR2: SGDLS, YYNGEE. Trimming removed 3 bases from V and 3 bases from J, with 12 bases in between. The CDR3 spans 14 residues.

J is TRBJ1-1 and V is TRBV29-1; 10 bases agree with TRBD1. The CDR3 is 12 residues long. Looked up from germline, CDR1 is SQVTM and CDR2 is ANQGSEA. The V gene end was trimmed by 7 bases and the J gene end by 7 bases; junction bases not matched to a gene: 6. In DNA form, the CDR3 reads TGCAGCGCAACAGGACAGGGGGATGAAGCTTTCTTT. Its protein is CSATGQGDEAFF. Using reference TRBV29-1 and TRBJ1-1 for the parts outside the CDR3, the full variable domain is SAVISQKPSRDICQRGTSLTIQCQVDSQVTMMFWYRQQPGQSLTLIATANQGSEATYESGFVIDKFPISRPNLTFSTLTVSNMSPEDSSIYLCSATGQGDEAFFGQGTRLTVV.

CDR3 bases: TGCGCCAGCAGCTTCATGGGCCAAGAGACCCAGTACTTC. Residues: CASSFMGQETQYF. V and J are TRBV5-1 and TRBJ2-5, with D unresolved. V was shortened by 2 bases and J by 1 base, with 6 bases between the two germline ends. The CDR3 sequence is 13 residues long. The germline CDR1 and CDR2 sequences are SGHRS and YFSETQ. Variable domain in full (rest from reference TRBV5-1 and TRBJ2-5): KAGVTQTPRYLIKTRGQQVTLSCSPISGHRSVSWYQQTPGQGLQFLFEYFSETQRNKGNFPGRFSGRQFSNSRSEMNVSTLELGDSALYLCASSFMGQETQYFGPGTRLLVL.

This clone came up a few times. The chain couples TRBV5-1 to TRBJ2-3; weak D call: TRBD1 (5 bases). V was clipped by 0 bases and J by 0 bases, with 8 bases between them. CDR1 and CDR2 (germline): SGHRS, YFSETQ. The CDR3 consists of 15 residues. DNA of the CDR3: TGCGCCAGCAGCTTGGTGCAGGGAAGCACAGATACGCAGTATTTT. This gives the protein CASSLVQGSTDTQYF.

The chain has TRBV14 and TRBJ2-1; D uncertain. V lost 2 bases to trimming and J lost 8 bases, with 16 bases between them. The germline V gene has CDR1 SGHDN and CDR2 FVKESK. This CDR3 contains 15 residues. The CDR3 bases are TGTGCCAGCAGCCAAACATACGTTAGTAAGGATGAGCAGTTCTTC. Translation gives CASSQTYVSKDEQFF.

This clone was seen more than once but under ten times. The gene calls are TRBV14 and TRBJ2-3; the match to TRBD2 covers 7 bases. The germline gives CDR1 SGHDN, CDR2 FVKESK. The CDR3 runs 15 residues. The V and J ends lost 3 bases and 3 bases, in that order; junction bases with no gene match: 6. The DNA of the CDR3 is TGTGCCAGCAGCCACCGGACTAGTTTGACAGATACGCAGTATTTT. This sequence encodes CASSHRTSLTDTQYF.

Written as DNA, the CDR3 is TGCAGTGGGGGAGATACGCAGTATTTT. This encodes CSGGDTQYF. This chain connects TRBV20-1 to TRBJ2-3; D unresolved. Germline loops: CDR1 DFQATT, CDR2 SNEGSKA (reference sequence). This CDR3 is built from 9 residues. Trimming left V 7 bases short and J 5 bases short, with 4 bases between.

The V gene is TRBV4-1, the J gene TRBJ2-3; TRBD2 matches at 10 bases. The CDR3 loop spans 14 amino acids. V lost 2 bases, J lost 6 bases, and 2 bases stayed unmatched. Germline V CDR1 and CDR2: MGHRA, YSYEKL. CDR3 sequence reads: CASSQPAGGDTQYF. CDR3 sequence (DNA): TGCGCCAGCAGCCAACCAGCGGGAGGGGATACGCAGTATTTT.

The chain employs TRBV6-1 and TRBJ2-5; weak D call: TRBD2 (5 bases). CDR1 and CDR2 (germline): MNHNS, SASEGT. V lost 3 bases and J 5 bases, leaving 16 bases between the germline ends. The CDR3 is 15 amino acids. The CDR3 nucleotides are TGTGCCAGCAGTGAGCAGTTGACCGGCGGGGAGACCCAGTACTTC. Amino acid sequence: CASSEQLTGGETQYF.

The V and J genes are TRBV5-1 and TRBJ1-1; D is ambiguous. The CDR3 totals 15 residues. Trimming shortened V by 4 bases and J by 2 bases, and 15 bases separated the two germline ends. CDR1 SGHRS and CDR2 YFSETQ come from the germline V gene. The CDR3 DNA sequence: TGCGCCAGCAGCCCCGGGAGGGTGGGAAACACTGAAGCTTTCTTT. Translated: CASSPGRVGNTEAFF. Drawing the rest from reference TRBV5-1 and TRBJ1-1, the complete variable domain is KAGVTQTPRYLIKTRGQQVTLSCSPISGHRSVSWYQQTPGQGLQFLFEYFSETQRNKGNFPGRFSGRQFSNSRSEMNVSTLELGDSALYLCASSPGRVGNTEAFFGQGTRLTVV.

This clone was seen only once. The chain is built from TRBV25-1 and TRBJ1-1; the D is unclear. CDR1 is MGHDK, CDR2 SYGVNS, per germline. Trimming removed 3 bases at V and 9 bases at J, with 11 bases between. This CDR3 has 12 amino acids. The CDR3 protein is CASSDARVKAFF. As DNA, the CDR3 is TGTGCCAGCAGTGACGCCCGGGTTAAAGCTTTCTTT. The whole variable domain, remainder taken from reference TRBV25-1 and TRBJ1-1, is EADIYQTPRYLVIGTGKKITLECSQTMGHDKMYWYQQDPGMELHLIHYSYGVNSTEKGDLSSESTVSRIRTEHFPLTLESARPSHTSQYLCASSDARVKAFFGQGTRLTVV.

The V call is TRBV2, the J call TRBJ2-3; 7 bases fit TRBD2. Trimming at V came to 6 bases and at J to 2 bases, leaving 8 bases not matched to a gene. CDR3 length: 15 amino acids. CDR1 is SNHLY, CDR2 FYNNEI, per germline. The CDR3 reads CASSGLAANTDTQYF. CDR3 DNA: TGTGCCAGCAGCGGCCTAGCGGCAAACACAGATACGCAGTATTTT.

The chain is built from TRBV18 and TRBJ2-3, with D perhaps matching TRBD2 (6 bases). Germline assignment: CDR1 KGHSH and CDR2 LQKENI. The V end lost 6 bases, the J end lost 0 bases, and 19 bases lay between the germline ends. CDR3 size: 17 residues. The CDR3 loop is CASSLAPTTPSTDTQYF. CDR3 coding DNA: TGTGCCAGCTCCCTAGCGCCCACAACCCCTAGCACAGATACGCAGTATTTT.

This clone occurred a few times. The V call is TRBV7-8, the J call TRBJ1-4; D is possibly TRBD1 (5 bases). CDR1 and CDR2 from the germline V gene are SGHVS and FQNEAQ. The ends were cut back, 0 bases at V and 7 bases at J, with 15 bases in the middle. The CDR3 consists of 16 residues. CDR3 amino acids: CASSLANRGAGEKLFF. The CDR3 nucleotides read TGTGCCAGCAGCTTAGCGAATCGAGGGGCGGGTGAAAAACTGTTTTTT.